This TCR beta chain was recorded in a study of cytomegalovirus exposure and HLA in healthy donors. The CDR3 has 17 amino acids. V lost 4 bases to trimming and J lost 2 bases, with 19 bases between them. Germline V gives CDR1 SGHVS, CDR2 FQNEAQ. Study-level points and caveats: The study assumed roughly uniform donor sequencing depth for presence/absence analyses.

About this clone itself: Its antigen is unknown.

13 Jbeta primers and 60 Vbeta primers were used for the PCR. Method: immunoSEQ multiplex PCR; TCRdb's copy keeps in-frame clones and lacks some. Among approximately 33,000 clones listed, over 40% were seen once. The chain employs TRBV7-8 and TRBJ2-3; D possibly corresponds to TRBD2 (5 bases). Sample: PBMCs. The source is a woman in her thirties or forties in good health and CMV-seropositive. The CDR3 spells CASSYLGRTSSTDTQYF. DNA for the CDR3: TGTGCCAGCAGCTACCTGGGTCGGACTTCGTCCACAGATACGCAGTATTTT. Full variable domain (outside the CDR3, taken from reference TRBV7-8 and TRBJ2-3): GAGVSQSPRYKVAKRGQDVALRCDPISGHVSLFWYQQALGQGPEFLTYFQNEAQLDKSGLPSDRFFAERPEGSVSTLKIQRTQQEDSAVYLCASSYLGRTSSTDTQYFGPGTRLTVL.